The 26 T cell receptor beta chains given below trace back to one sample, sequenced in a study of blood T cells in healthy people across ages. Using a J-beta primer mix together with a sample-barcoded 5' primer, a second PCR was run for 7 to 11 cycles. TCRdb passed the 5' RACE reads through MiXCR, listing each CDR3 protein once. The sample lists about 1.1 million distinct CDR3 sequences, around two fifths occurring once. The sample taken for sequencing was blood. These receptors were collected from a man aged 18 to 30 in good health.

The V gene is TRBV20-1, the J gene TRBJ1-1; D ambiguous. This CDR3 is built from 11 residues. Between the trimmed V and J ends, which lost 4 bases and 6 bases, there was a span of 9 bases. CDR1 is DFQATT, CDR2 SNEGSKA, per germline (reference sequence). The CDR3 DNA sequence: TGCAGTGCTACGGGGAATTCTGAAGCTTTCTTT. This sequence encodes CSATGNSEAFF.

This clonotype was observed a handful of times. The gene calls are TRBV20-1 and TRBJ2-3, with D possibly being TRBD2 (6 bases). The CDR3 has 13 residues. Germline V lookup: CDR1 DFQATT, CDR2 SNEGSKA (reference sequence). Trimming left V 3 bases short and J 8 bases short, with 15 bases between. The CDR3 nucleotides are TGCAGTGCTAGGATACAGGAGGGAGGTACGCAGTATTTT. Protein: CSARIQEGGTQYF.

This chain joins TRBV4-1 and TRBJ2-3; 9 bases map to TRBD2. With V trimmed by 1 base and J by 3 bases, 8 bases remained unmatched. The CDR3 loop spans 17 amino acids. The germline CDR1 and CDR2 sequences are MGHRA and YSYEKL. CDR3 amino acids: CASSQVEAGGPTDTQYF. In DNA, the CDR3 is TGCGCCAGCAGCCAAGTGGAGGCGGGGGGGCCTACAGATACGCAGTATTTT.

V is TRBV28 and J is TRBJ1-5, with D unclear. The V gene's germline CDR1 is MDHEN and CDR2 SYDVKM. Deletions cut 7 bases from V and 5 bases from J, with 15 bases between. The CDR3 is 14 residues long. CDR3 nucleotide sequence: TGTGCCAGCAACCCCGTGGGGAGAGATCAGCCCCAGCATTTT. This gives the protein CASNPVGRDQPQHF.

V is TRBV6-1 and J is TRBJ1-4; a possible D gene is TRBD1 (5 bases). Germline CDR1 and CDR2: MNHNS and SASEGT. This CDR3 contains 15 residues. Trimming removed 2 bases at V and 4 bases at J, with 11 bases between. This CDR3 reads CASSENRGHNEKLFF. The CDR3 nucleotides are TGTGCCAGCAGTGAAAACCGGGGCCATAATGAAAAACTGTTTTTT.

This clonotype has a single count. At one end, the junction sequence differs from germline, possibly due to a read error. The rearrangement joins TRBV7-2 to TRBJ1-2, with a weak D call TRBD1 (5 bases). The CDR3 totals 13 residues. Germline V gene data show CDR1 as SGHTA and CDR2 as FQGNSA. CDR3: CVSSLGTDYGYTF. DNA of the CDR3: TGTGTCAGCAGCTTGGGGACGGACTATGGCTACACCTTC.

V and J are TRBV12-3 or TRBV12-4 and TRBJ1-1; D not resolved. This CDR3 spans 13 amino acids. Trimming removed 3 bases from V and 8 bases from J, with 13 bases in between. The DNA of the CDR3 is TGTGCCAGCAGTTTCAGCCAGGCCGGCGAAGCTTTCTTT. Residues: CASSFSQAGEAFF.

This chain connects TRBV7-3 to TRBJ1-1; D is undetermined. The length of the CDR3 is 13 residues. CDR1 is SGHTA, CDR2 FQGTGA, per germline. V lost 4 bases and J lost 1, with 7 bases in between. The CDR3 protein is CASSSDWNTEAFF. The CDR3 bases are TGTGCCAGCAGCTCGGATTGGAACACTGAAGCTTTCTTT. Full variable domain (remainder filled in from reference TRBV7-3 and TRBJ1-1): GAGVSQTPSNKVTEKGKYVELRCDPISGHTALYWYRQSLGQGPEFLIYFQGTGAADDSGLPNDRFFAVRPEGSVSTLKIQRTERGDSAVYLCASSSDWNTEAFFGQGTRLTVV.

This clonotype was found a few times. This chain links TRBV20-1 with TRBJ1-6, with unresolved D. The CDR3 loop spans 12 amino acids. The germline V gene encodes CDR1 DFQATT and CDR2 SNEGSKA (reference sequence). V dropped 4 bases and J dropped 9 bases, with 10 bases sitting between them. For the CDR3, the DNA is TGCAGTGCTACCCCCCCGAGTTCACCCCTCCACTTT. It specifies CSATPPSSPLHF.

The rearrangement uses TRBV5-1 and TRBJ2-1; perhaps TRBD2 as D (6 bases). The CDR3 covers 14 residues. V was shortened by 5 bases and J by 4 bases, with 13 bases between the two germline ends. Germline CDR1 reads SGHRS; CDR2 reads YFSETQ. The CDR3 region is CASRLPGGYNEQFF. The CDR3 DNA follows: TGCGCCAGCAGGCTACCCGGGGGTTACAATGAGCAGTTCTTC. Based on the CDR3 plus reference TRBV5-1 and TRBJ2-1, the full variable domain is KAGVTQTPRYLIKTRGQQVTLSCSPISGHRSVSWYQQTPGQGLQFLFEYFSETQRNKGNFPGRFSGRQFSNSRSEMNVSTLELGDSALYLCASRLPGGYNEQFFGPGTRLTVL.

This clonotype came up a few times. The chain employs TRBV4-3 and TRBJ2-3; TRBD2 agrees at 9 bases. The CDR3 spans 16 residues. CDR1 LGHNA and CDR2 YSLEER come from the germline V gene. J lost 2 bases, V lost 1 base, and 4 bases had no gene match. DNA of the CDR3: TGCGCCAGCAGCCAAGCCGCGGGGGGGCTCACAGATACGCAGTATTTT. It translates to CASSQAAGGLTDTQYF.

J is TRBJ2-1 and V is TRBV4-3; perhaps TRBD2 as D (6 bases). The germline CDR1 and CDR2 sequences are LGHNA and YSLEER. The CDR3 length is 16 residues. V dropped 0 bases and J dropped 8 bases, with 17 bases sitting between them. CDR3 loop: CASSQEWRRGFDEQFF. The CDR3 DNA reads TGCGCCAGCAGCCAAGAATGGAGACGGGGGTTCGATGAGCAGTTCTTC.

The chain recombines TRBV7-8 with TRBJ1-5, with no clear D. The germline V and J ends were trimmed by 1 base and 4 bases, with 11 bases remaining between them. The germline gives CDR1 SGHVS, CDR2 FQNEAQ. The CDR3 contains 15 residues. In nucleotides, the CDR3 is TGTGCCAGCAGCTTAGAAAGGGTTGGTAATCAGCCCCAGCATTTT. Residues: CASSLERVGNQPQHF.

V is TRBV27 and J is TRBJ2-7, with a tentative D call TRBD1 (6 bases). V dropped 3 bases and J dropped 2 bases, with 14 bases sitting between them. Germline CDR1 and CDR2: MNHEY and SMNVEV (reference sequence). This CDR3 is 15 amino acids long. The CDR3 nucleotides read TGTGCCAGCAGTTTGCTGGGGGCGCGGACCTACGAGCAGTACTTC. Protein product: CASSLLGARTYEQYF.

On this clonotype: A read error may produce the germline difference seen at one junction end. The chain links TRBV6-5 to TRBJ2-7; no reliable D call. The better agreement between TRBJ2-5 and the DNA end casts doubt on the J call. The CDR3 runs 13 residues. Germline V gene lookup returns CDR1 MNHEY and CDR2 SVGAGI. CDR3 sequence reads: CVSSLSRWETQYF. DNA of the CDR3: TGTGTCAGCAGTTTGTCTAGATGGGAGACCCAGTACTTC.

The chain joins TRBV12-3 or TRBV12-4 to TRBJ1-1; a weak D match, TRBD1 (5 bases). The V and J ends lost 1 base and 6 bases respectively, with 12 bases between them. The CDR3 has 14 residues. This CDR3 is CASSLDQGLAEAFF. In DNA, the CDR3 is TGTGCCAGCAGTTTAGACCAGGGTCTGGCTGAAGCTTTCTTT.

The chain uses TRBV4-1 and TRBJ1-4, with D perhaps matching TRBD1 (6 bases). Germline V CDR1 and CDR2: MGHRA, YSYEKL. Trimming left V 1 base short and J 4 bases short, with 16 bases between. The CDR3 extends over 17 amino acids. The CDR3: CASSQGTADSINEKLFF. In nucleotides, the CDR3 is TGCGCCAGCAGCCAAGGGACTGCGGACAGCATTAATGAAAAACTGTTTTTT.

This clonotype was seen only a few times. V usage is TRBV6-5 and J usage is TRBJ1-5, with D unresolved. The length of the CDR3 is 17 residues. Germline V gives CDR1 MNHEY, CDR2 SVGAGI. V lost 6 bases and J lost 1, with 19 bases in between. CDR3: CASSLYQTPGSNQPQHF. In DNA form, the CDR3 reads TGTGCCAGCAGCTTATACCAGACCCCGGGAAGCAATCAGCCCCAGCATTTT.

At least ten counts were recorded for this clonotype. This rearrangement joins TRBV5-1 to TRBJ1-2, with a tentative D call TRBD1 (5 bases). The germline V gene has CDR1 SGHRS and CDR2 YFSETQ. The ends were cut back, 4 bases at V and 5 bases at J, with 12 bases in the middle. CDR3 length: 13 residues. The CDR3 loop is CASSQGTPYGYTF. The CDR3 coding sequence is TGCGCCAGCAGCCAGGGTACCCCTTATGGCTACACCTTC.

Concerning this clonotype itself: The junction differs from germline at one of its ends, possibly a read error. This chain uses TRBV4-1 with TRBJ2-3; no reliable D call. Germline V gives CDR1 MGHRA, CDR2 YSYEKL. The CDR3 extends over 15 amino acids. The CDR3 coding sequence is TGCGTCAGCAGCCAAGATTGGCGGAGCACAGATACGCAGTATTTT. This codes for CVSSQDWRSTDTQYF.

This clonotype was seen only a few times. The rearrangement joins TRBV7-2 to TRBJ1-1, with D possibly TRBD1 on 6 matching bases. The CDR3 has 14 amino acids. V lost 5 bases and J 4 bases, leaving 14 bases between the germline ends. The germline gives CDR1 SGHTA, CDR2 FQGNSA. The CDR3, as DNA: TGTGCCAGCAGCGATCGCAGGGGAAGCACTGAAGCTTTCTTT. Translation: CASSDRRGSTEAFF.

The rearrangement joins TRBV12-3 or TRBV12-4 to TRBJ1-6, with D possibly matching TRBD1 (6 bases). This CDR3 region has 14 residues. Deletions cut 5 bases from V and 5 bases from J, with 10 bases between. The CDR3 sequence: CASSKDSNNSPLHF. CDR3 DNA: TGTGCCAGCAGTAAGGACAGTAATAATTCACCCCTCCACTTT.

This clonotype occurred a few times. The J gene is TRBJ1-5, the V gene TRBV12-3 or TRBV12-4; TRBD1 aligns across 10 bases. Germline trimming cut 7 bases from V and 4 bases from J; bases unmatched to any gene: 10. The CDR3 is 16 residues long. CDR3 sequence: CASTSPGQGINQPQHF. CDR3 coding DNA: TGTGCCAGCACCAGCCCGGGACAGGGGATTAATCAGCCCCAGCATTTT.

CDR3 coding DNA: TGCAGCGTTGAAGATAGCAGAGGCGGAGGTCTAGGTACCGGGGAGCTGTTTTTT. Translated: CSVEDSRGGGLGTGELFF. This chain joins TRBV29-1 and TRBJ2-2; D is perhaps TRBD2 (5 bases). V lost 0 bases to trimming and J lost 5 bases, with 22 bases between them. Germline V gives CDR1 SQVTM, CDR2 ANQGSEA. This CDR3 spans 18 amino acids.

This clonotype was observed a handful of times. The rearrangement uses TRBV28 and TRBJ1-5; D ambiguous. Trimming removed 10 bases from V and 5 bases from J, with 15 bases in between. The CDR3 spans 13 residues. Germline assignment: CDR1 MDHEN and CDR2 SYDVKM. The DNA of the CDR3 is TGTGCCACCGAGTCGGGAATTTATCAGCCCCAGCATTTT. As protein: CATESGIYQPQHF.

This clonotype appeared a few times. The chain couples TRBV27 to TRBJ1-4; a weak D match, TRBD1 (6 bases). The V gene's germline CDR1 is MNHEY and CDR2 SMNVEV (reference sequence). The CDR3 extends over 15 amino acids. The V gene lost 6 bases and the J gene lost 3 bases, with 14 bases spanning the gap. The CDR3 sequence is CASRPEGVPNEKLFF. CDR3 bases: TGTGCCAGCAGACCCGAGGGGGTCCCTAATGAAAAACTGTTTTTT.